The 29 T cell receptor beta chains listed next were all sequenced from one sample in a study of T cell responses to AZD1222 COVID-19 vaccine. Generated by immunoSEQ multiplex PCR, the TCRdb table keeps only in-frame clones and is missing some. The table includes about 150,000 clones, roughly 90% detected once. Sequencing was performed on peripheral blood, taken 28 days after the second AZD1222 dose. The receptors were gathered from an adult who received the AZD1222 COVID-19 vaccine.

V is TRBV19 and J is TRBJ2-1, with a possible D match to TRBD2 (6 bases). The CDR3 has 15 amino acids. V dropped 6 bases and J dropped 2 bases, with 14 bases sitting between them. Germline values: CDR1 LNHDA, CDR2 SQIVND (reference sequence). Here the CDR3 DNA reads TGTGCCAGTAGCCTAGGGTGGGAGGCCTACAATGAGCAGTTCTTC. Translation gives CASSLGWEAYNEQFF.

The chain couples TRBV2 to TRBJ1-2; no reliable D call. The CDR3 sequence is 17 residues long. Germline V gene lookup returns CDR1 SNHLY and CDR2 FYNNEI. With 3 bases removed from V and 0 bases from J, the gap between germline ends came to 17 bases. The CDR3 DNA reads TGTGCCAGCAGTGATAAGGTTTACGAGAATGCTAACTATGGCTACACCTTC. This sequence encodes CASSDKVYENANYGYTF. Complete variable domain (other parts from reference TRBV2 and TRBJ1-2): EPEVTQTPSHQVTQMGQEVILRCVPISNHLYFYWYRQILGQKVEFLVSFYNNEISEKSEIFDDQFSVERPDGSNFTLKIRSTKLEDSAMYFCASSDKVYENANYGYTFGSGTRLTVV.

This clone was observed a handful of times. This chain connects TRBV6-5 to TRBJ1-2; no clear D gene. The germline CDR1 and CDR2 sequences are MNHEY and SVGAGI. Trimming cost V 7 bases and J 2 bases, with 8 bases left between them. This CDR3 comprises 12 residues. Written as DNA, the CDR3 is TGTGCCAGCACTGGCGAGAACTATGGCTACACCTTC. Amino acid sequence: CASTGENYGYTF.

V is TRBV5-6 and J is TRBJ1-2, with D possibly being TRBD1 (6 bases). Germline lookup yields CDR1 SGHDT and CDR2 YYEEEE. The CDR3 runs to 17 residues. Trimming took off 3 bases at V and 2 bases at J, with 20 bases between the two ends. CDR3 in DNA: TGTGCCAGCAGCTCCTACAGGACAGCGAACCCCAACTATGGCTACACCTTC. It yields the protein CASSSYRTANPNYGYTF.

This clone was detected once. The chain couples TRBV10-1 to TRBJ1-1; D remains ambiguous. This CDR3 spans 11 amino acids. Germline V gene lookup returns CDR1 WNHNN and CDR2 SYGVQD (reference sequence). Trimming removed 4 bases at V and 5 bases at J, with 5 bases between. CDR3 in amino acids: CASSVGTEAFF. Written as DNA, the CDR3 is TGCGCCAGCAGTGTAGGGACTGAAGCTTTCTTT.

This clone occurred once. The V call is TRBV2, the J call TRBJ1-1, with D possibly matching TRBD1 (5 bases). CDR3 length: 13 residues. V dropped 5 bases and J dropped 5 bases, with 12 bases sitting between them. Germline V CDR1 and CDR2: SNHLY, FYNNEI. In DNA form, the CDR3 reads TGTGCCAGCAGTCCATCGACAGTTACTGAAGCTTTCTTT. Its translation is CASSPSTVTEAFF.

The chain is built from TRBV6-2 or TRBV6-3 and TRBJ2-7; D perhaps matches TRBD1 (6 bases). The CDR3 runs to 14 residues. The germline V gene encodes CDR1 MNHEY and CDR2 SVGEGT. V was trimmed by 6 bases and J by 5 bases, leaving 17 bases between them. The CDR3 here is CASSLLSGADEQYF. The DNA of the CDR3 is TGTGCCAGCAGCCTTCTGTCAGGGGCCGACGAGCAGTACTTC.

The chain has TRBV25-1 and TRBJ2-3; TRBD1 agrees at 8 bases. The V gene end was trimmed by 1 base and the J gene end by 6 bases; junction bases not matched to a gene: 12. Germline CDR1 is MGHDK and CDR2 is SYGVNS. The CDR3 extends over 17 amino acids. The chain's CDR3 is CASSEFRSGTGADTQYF. The CDR3 DNA reads TGTGCCAGCAGTGAATTTCGCTCCGGGACAGGAGCTGATACGCAGTATTTT.

This chain joins TRBV2 and TRBJ2-1; a possible D gene is TRBD2 (5 bases). Trimming took 1 base from V and 6 from J, leaving 13 bases between them. This CDR3 has 15 residues. Per germline, CDR1 SNHLY and CDR2 FYNNEI. The CDR3 here is CASSEVGLGTNEQFF. The CDR3 bases are TGTGCCAGCAGTGAAGTCGGACTGGGAACCAATGAGCAGTTCTTC. Full variable domain (remainder filled in from reference TRBV2 and TRBJ2-1): EPEVTQTPSHQVTQMGQEVILRCVPISNHLYFYWYRQILGQKVEFLVSFYNNEISEKSEIFDDQFSVERPDGSNFTLKIRSTKLEDSAMYFCASSEVGLGTNEQFFGPGTRLTVL.

J is TRBJ1-1 and V is TRBV12-3 or TRBV12-4; D is uncertain. The CDR3 has 11 residues. V lost 5 bases to trimming and J lost 7 bases, with 8 bases between them. CDR3 DNA sequence: TGTGCCAGCAGTGGACGCGTTGAAGCTTTCTTT. Its protein product is CASSGRVEAFF.

In its sample, this clone was seen a few times. This sample also contains other DNA sequences that code for the same CDR3. The V call is TRBV29-1, the J call TRBJ2-1, with D perhaps matching TRBD2 (6 bases). V was cut by 4 bases and J by 0 bases, with 10 bases left in between. CDR1 is SQVTM, CDR2 ANQGSEA, per germline. This CDR3 spans 14 amino acids. CDR3 DNA: TGCAGCGTTGGGACCGGGAGCTCCTACAATGAGCAGTTCTTC. Encoded protein: CSVGTGSSYNEQFF.

V and J are TRBV10-3 and TRBJ2-1; 9 bases line up with TRBD2. Per germline, CDR1 ENHRY and CDR2 SYGVKD. After removal of 10 bases from V and 0 bases from J, the junction contained 4 bases not matched to a gene. There are 14 residues in the CDR3. CDR3 nucleotide sequence: TGTGCCACCCAGCGGGAGGACTCCTACAATGAGCAGTTCTTC. It translates to CATQREDSYNEQFF.

This clone was seen only once. The chain recombines TRBV7-9 with TRBJ2-7; TRBD2 matches 11 bases. The CDR3 consists of 15 residues. V lost 5 bases to trimming and J lost 3 bases; unmatched junction nucleotides: 6. Per the germline V gene, CDR1 is SEHNR and CDR2 is FQNEAQ (reference sequence). The DNA of the CDR3 is TGTGCCAGCAGCCCCTGGACTAGCGGGCTCTACGAGCAGTACTTC. Translation gives CASSPWTSGLYEQYF.

This clone was observed once. V and J are TRBV6-6 and TRBJ1-1, with a tentative D call TRBD1 (5 bases). The germline CDR1 and CDR2 sequences are MNHNY and SVGAGI (reference sequence). This CDR3 region has 14 residues. V lost 6 bases to trimming and J lost 9 bases, with 20 bases between them. CDR3 sequence: CASRQDGSGLKAFF. CDR3 DNA: TGTGCCAGCAGACAGGACGGTTCCGGGTTAAAAGCTTTCTTT.

The rearrangement joins TRBV27 to TRBJ2-1; D is uncertain. This CDR3 comprises 10 residues. V shed 8 bases and J shed 10 bases, with 9 bases lying between them. From germline, CDR1 is MNHEY and CDR2 SMNVEV (reference sequence). The CDR3: CASGRGEQFF. CDR3 DNA sequence: TGTGCCAGCGGGCGTGGGGAGCAGTTCTTC.

V and J are TRBV19 and TRBJ1-1; D not certain. The CDR3 has 12 residues. The germline gives CDR1 LNHDA, CDR2 SQIVND (reference sequence). The ends were cut back, 5 bases at V and 4 bases at J, with 8 bases in the middle. The CDR3 coding sequence is TGTGCCAGTAGTCCCGTGGGCACTGAAGCTTTCTTT. This gives the protein CASSPVGTEAFF.

The genes are TRBV7-9 and TRBJ1-5; D is undetermined. The germline gives CDR1 SEHNR, CDR2 FQNEAQ (reference sequence). V was clipped by 1 base and J by 5 bases, with 6 bases between them. The CDR3 spans 13 residues. The CDR3 DNA reads as TGTGCCAGCAGCTTAGGGACCCATCAGCCCCAGCATTTT. Translated, it gives CASSLGTHQPQHF.

The chain is built from TRBV11-1 and TRBJ2-1; 8 bases are shared with TRBD2. Germline V gene sequence: CDR1 SGHAT, CDR2 FQDESV (reference sequence). The junction had 10 bases not matched to a gene; V was cut back by 5 bases and J by 4 bases. CDR3 size: 16 residues. The CDR3 DNA sequence: TGTGCCAGCAGCCAGACTGGGACTAGGGGTTACAATGAGCAGTTCTTC. This sequence encodes CASSQTGTRGYNEQFF. The variable domain in full, completed from reference TRBV11-1 and TRBJ2-1, reads EAEVAQSPRYKITEKSQAVAFWCDPISGHATLYWYRQILGQGPELLVQFQDESVVDDSQLPKDRFSAERLKGVDSTLKIQPAELGDSAMYLCASSQTGTRGYNEQFFGPGTRLTVL.

This chain uses TRBV29-1 with TRBJ2-1; TRBD1 matches at 11 bases. After removal of 4 bases from V and 5 bases from J, the junction contained 16 bases not matched to a gene. The CDR3 has 18 residues. Germline V gives CDR1 SQVTM, CDR2 ANQGSEA. The CDR3 reads CSVGGGQGAVIRDNEQFF. The CDR3, as DNA: TGCAGCGTTGGGGGTGGACAGGGGGCGGTCATTAGGGACAATGAGCAGTTCTTC.

V is TRBV24-1 and J is TRBJ2-2; D is uncertain. The CDR3 runs to 13 residues. V lost 6 bases and J 1 base, leaving 5 bases between the germline ends. The germline V gene encodes CDR1 KGHDR and CDR2 SFDVKD. The CDR3: CATSPGNTGELFF. The CDR3, as DNA: TGTGCCACCAGTCCGGGGAACACCGGGGAGCTGTTTTTT.

Concerning this clone itself: Distinct nucleotide sequences in the sample also encode this CDR3. The chain combines TRBV5-1 with TRBJ1-4; D is possibly TRBD1 (5 bases). Trimming left V 2 bases short and J 0 bases short, with 8 bases between. The CDR3 runs 15 residues. Germline V CDR1 and CDR2: SGHRS, YFSETQ. The DNA of the CDR3 is TGCGCCAGCAGCTTAACGACAGCAACTAATGAAAAACTGTTTTTT. Its translation is CASSLTTATNEKLFF.

The V gene is TRBV5-1, the J gene TRBJ2-7; 8 bases match TRBD2. V shed 3 bases, J shed 5 bases, and the junction held 13 bases outside the gene matches. Germline-derived CDR1 and CDR2 are SGHRS and YFSETQ. This CDR3 has 16 amino acids. The CDR3 here is CASSSRGSGRFNEQYF. The DNA for the CDR3 is TGCGCCAGCAGCTCCCGGGGGAGCGGGAGATTCAACGAGCAGTACTTC.

V and J are TRBV12-5 and TRBJ2-1, with 12 positions matching TRBD2. With 4 bases clipped from V and 7 bases from J, the junction kept 11 bases outside the gene matches. Germline-derived CDR1 and CDR2 are LGHNT and FRNRAP. The CDR3 totals 17 residues. CDR3 region: CASGYPRLAGAVNEQFF. The CDR3 nucleotides read TGTGCTAGTGGTTACCCCCGACTAGCGGGAGCGGTTAATGAGCAGTTCTTC. The whole variable domain, remainder taken from reference TRBV12-5 and TRBJ2-1, is DARVTQTPRHKVTEMGQEVTMRCQPILGHNTVFWYRQTMMQGLELLAYFRNRAPLDDSGMPKDRFSAEMPDATLATLKIQPSEPRDSAVYFCASGYPRLAGAVNEQFFGPGTRLTVL.

This chain links TRBV4-2 with TRBJ2-5, with 13 positions matching TRBD2. The V gene's germline CDR1 is LGHNA and CDR2 YNFKEQ. V trimming: 4 bases; J trimming: 2 bases; junction bases outside the gene matches: 10. The length of the CDR3 is 18 residues. The CDR3 reads CASSPGLAGDSPQETQYF. Written as DNA, the CDR3 is TGTGCCAGCAGCCCTGGACTAGCGGGAGACTCCCCACAAGAGACCCAGTACTTC.

V usage is TRBV10-1 and J usage is TRBJ1-5; D uncertain. V was shortened by 4 bases and J by 4 bases, with 8 bases between the two germline ends. CDR3 size: 13 residues. Per the germline V gene, CDR1 is WNHNN and CDR2 is SYGVQD (reference sequence). CDR3 DNA: TGCGCCAGCAGTGCGGTTGGGAATCAGCCCCAGCATTTT. Encoded protein: CASSAVGNQPQHF.

The CDR3 reads CATSRGLGPQNEQFF. The CDR3 coding sequence is TGTGCCACCAGCAGAGGATTGGGGCCTCAGAATGAGCAGTTCTTC. V is TRBV15 and J is TRBJ2-1, with TRBD1 as a possible D gene (5 bases). This CDR3 comprises 15 residues. Germline CDR1 LNHNV, CDR2 YYDKDF (reference sequence). The germline V and J ends were trimmed by 1 base and 7 bases, with 14 bases remaining between them.

The chain joins TRBV18 to TRBJ2-7, with D possibly called TRBD1 or TRBD2 (5 bases each). Germline V CDR1 and CDR2: KGHSH, LQKENI. CDR3 size: 14 residues. Trimming took 5 bases from V and 2 from J, leaving 13 bases between them. CDR3: CASSTGTLTYEQYF. CDR3 sequence (DNA): TGTGCCAGCTCAACTGGGACGTTGACCTACGAGCAGTACTTC.

This rearrangement joins TRBV11-2 to TRBJ1-4; D gene ambiguous. With 5 bases removed from V and 0 bases from J, the gap between germline ends came to 7 bases. The CDR3 loop spans 14 amino acids. The germline CDR1 and CDR2 sequences are SGHAT and FQNNGV. The CDR3 sequence: CASSLNPTNEKLFF. The CDR3 nucleotides are TGTGCCAGCAGCCTCAACCCAACTAATGAAAAACTGTTTTTT. Full variable domain (rest looked up from reference TRBV11-2 and TRBJ1-4): EAGVAQSPRYKIIEKRQSVAFWCNPISGHATLYWYQQILGQGPKLLIQFQNNGVVDDSQLPKDRFSAERLKGVDSTLKIQPAKLEDSAVYLCASSLNPTNEKLFFGSGTQLSVL.

The rearrangement links TRBV5-4 to TRBJ2-7, with a weak D call TRBD1 (5 bases). The CDR3 consists of 13 residues. The germline gives CDR1 SGHNT, CDR2 YYREEE (reference sequence). The V gene lost 0 bases and the J gene lost 3 bases, with 7 bases spanning the gap. CDR3 loop: CASSLEGYYEQYF. The CDR3 coding sequence is TGTGCCAGCAGCTTGGAGGGGTACTACGAGCAGTACTTC. Filled out from reference TRBV5-4 and TRBJ2-7, the complete variable domain reads ETGVTQSPTHLIKTRGQQVTLRCSSQSGHNTVSWYQQALGQGPQFIFQYYREEENGRGNFPPRFSGLQFPNYSSELNVNALELDDSALYLCASSLEGYYEQYFGPGTRLTVT.